This T cell receptor (beta chain) was obtained from a study of shared clonotypes between healthy human individuals. Study context: A few men and a couple of women, aged 18 to 49, were donors.

The length of the CDR3 is 12 residues. Germline CDR1 reads SEHNR; CDR2 reads FQNEAQ (reference sequence). V lost 5 bases and J 5 bases, leaving 10 bases between the germline ends. Clones were sequenced by immunoSEQ multiplex PCR, and TCRdb holds only the in-frame ones, with some missing. The sample carries about 800,000 clones, around 96% recorded once. CD45RO-negative CD8 cells positively selected for CCR7 made up the naive population, which excluded terminally differentiated effector memory CD45RA+ cells. The chain couples TRBV7-9 to TRBJ2-7; D ambiguous. Material for sequencing was naive CD8+ T cells sorted from blood. The sequence was obtained from a man aged 25 to 40 in good health. CDR3 amino acids: CASSPRSHEQYF. The DNA for the CDR3 is TGTGCCAGCAGCCCCCGGAGTCACGAGCAGTACTTC.